This T cell receptor (beta chain) is drawn from a study of shared clonotypes between healthy human individuals (TCRdb year 2020). At the level of the whole study: The cohort comprised a couple of women and a few men aged 18 to 49 years. For each donor, CD4 naive and CD4 memory were each run on three plates, CD8 naive on two plates, and CD8 memory on one plate. Blood TCR repertoires of about five healthy adults were deeply sequenced to estimate repertoire size and the extent of clonotype sharing between individuals. Different laboratories and diverse techniques were used to prepare libraries and sequence TCR repertoires, to increase sequencing depth and limit assay-specific biases. Each donor's leukapheresis produced roughly between roughly 0.85 and 9.5 billion PBMCs. General study outcomes and caveats: Naive subsets generally had larger estimated clonotype richness than memory subsets. The genetic and exposure-history diversity represented was limited by the small number of donors. Higher generation probabilities were observed for clonotypes shared by all four sorted-subset donors than for non-shared clonotypes. Pairwise subsampling indicated that sequencing depth was expected to affect the degree of clonotype sharing among donors. Rarefaction of sorted-subset datasets indicated incomplete sequencing despite the large sequencing depth. Only blood was sampled, and tissue TCR repertoires likely differ from those in blood. Across four donors, around 5% of naive CD4, roughly 3.5% of naive CD8, 2.3% of memory CD4, and 0.4% of memory CD8 clonotypes were shared.

TCR CDR3 regions were amplified from genomic DNA by multiplex PCR using the deep immunoSEQ assay. Extracted genomic DNA from each cell subset was distributed evenly across all wells of several immunoSEQ 96-well plates, and each plate was treated as a replicate. For sorted subsets, each replicate PCR was loaded with around 200 ng genomic DNA, equivalent to 30,000 or so T cell genomes. Purified libraries were measured with a Qubit 3.0 fluorometer, size-checked on a Bioanalyzer 2100, and measured again with the KAPA Library Quantification kit. Every immunoSEQ 96-well plate was sequenced on a dedicated single-read 150-cycle Illumina NextSeq 550 flow cell. The original pipeline was this. Because only junctional sequences without quality scores were contained in the immunoSEQ output, filtering matching that applied to full-length reads could not be performed. Sequences were annotated with PyIR, a Python wrapper for IgBLAST v1.9, and V/J genes and CDR3 were assigned using IMGT germline references. Reads with weak V/J assignments (E-value above 1e-6), missing CDR3, stop codons, out-of-frame junctions, or ambiguous translated residues were removed. V3J clonotypes were defined by identical inferred V gene, J gene, and CDR3 amino acid sequence. The percentage overlap between two repertoires was calculated by dividing the number of shared unique clonotypes by the size of the smaller repertoire. Three approaches were used to assess repertoire richness: RTK rarefaction, the Chao1 estimator, and Recon v2.1 estimates of unobserved clonotypes. OLGA was used to compute generation probabilities for all TCRbeta clonotypes that the gDNA method yielded from a few donors. Here the immuneACCESS table is served through TCRdb, limited to in-frame sequences with V and J called. Missing clones are a known gap in these copies; in checked studies unresolved V genes cover under half, and the rest lacks a known reason. That table furnishes V, J and clone size, whereas the DNA furnished D and trimming. A total of just over 2,000,000 clones appear in this sample, around 96% of them only once. Together, the top ten hold around 1.1% of the sample.

CD8 naive samples were obtained by positive selection for CCR7 among CD45RO-negative cells, yielding a CD45RA+CCR7+ population from which TemRA cells were excluded. Donors were healthy HIV-negative adults with no recently reported acute infections or vaccinations. All donors were Caucasian adults living in Nashville, Tennessee, USA. Blood was collected by leukapheresis, and PBMCs were isolated by Ficoll-Histopaque density gradient centrifugation and then cryopreserved in liquid nitrogen vapor phase. Analytical flow cytometry was used to check the purity and quantity of each magnetically sorted T cell population. From each sorted fraction, genomic DNA was isolated and quantified by UV absorbance on a Nanodrop 2000c. A remark on this clone: Its antigen remains unidentified. It has no much larger one-base neighbor in the sample; base qualities were not kept. Other DNA sequences within the sample encode an identical CDR3.

The sequenced material came from naive CD8+ T cells sorted from blood. What the cell subset or site label conveys for this sample: CD45RA+CCR7+. The TCR comes from a man between 18 and 35 years old in good health.

The CDR3 corresponds to CASSLAGGQETQYF. The DNA sequence is TGTGCCAGCAGCCTAGCGGGGGGCCAAGAGACCCAGTACTTC. The receptor chain draws on TRBV28 and TRBJ2-5, with 11 middle bases fitting TRBD2. From the cysteine up to the phenylalanine, the CDR3 has a length of 14 residues. The read is trimmed to its CDR3 DNA, 42 bases read in frame from base 1. V is pruned by 6 bases and J by 1 base, leaving 1 base of the junction without a gene match. Based on the germline V gene, the CDR1 and CDR2 sequences are MDHEN and SYDVKM.